This T cell receptor beta chain was recorded in a study of blood T cells in healthy people across ages. Regarding the study as a whole: Unknown donor CMV status possibly confounded expanded clonotype changes.

Germline CDR1 reads DFQATT; CDR2 reads SNEGSKA (reference sequence). CDR3 length equals 13 residues. With 5 bases removed from V and 2 bases from J, the gap between germline ends came to 12 bases. In regard to this clonotype: Its target is unknown.

PCR was performed a second time for roughly 7 to 12 cycles using a sample-barcoded 5' primer and a J-beta primer mix. Each cDNA molecule, via a template-switch adaptor with 12 random nucleotides, was tagged. TCRdb used MiXCR to reprocess the 5' RACE reads, holding one entry per CDR3 protein. Seen here are 750,000 to 850,000 distinct CDR3 sequences, approximately 25% observed once, and the top ten hold approximately 3.7%. These data also formed part of another study, on T cells of mothers and their children. Per that paper: A few healthy Caucasian mothers and their six children donated.

The sequenced material came from blood. V usage is TRBV20-1 and J usage is TRBJ1-2, with a weak D call TRBD1 (6 bases). This clonotype was obtained from a boy aged 5 to 17 in good health. The CDR3: CSAAQDRNYGYTF. The CDR3 DNA reads TGCAGTGCTGCGCAGGACAGAAACTATGGCTACACCTTC.